These 13 T cell receptor beta chains share one sample of origin, sequenced in a study of blood T cell repertoires in COVID-19. Generated by immunoSEQ multiplex PCR, the TCRdb table keeps only in-frame clones and is missing some. There are 350,000 to 400,000 clones in the sample; approximately 92% occur only once, and 0.9% to 1.1% lies in the top ten. The sequenced sample was PBMCs or T cells enriched from blood (not recorded which). The receptors come from a man between 18 and 29 years old who had recovered from COVID-19.

The chain is built from TRBV27 and TRBJ2-2, with D maybe TRBD1 (5 bases). Trimming left V 3 bases short and J 0 bases short, with 11 bases between. Per germline, CDR1 MNHEY and CDR2 SMNVEV (reference sequence). There are 16 residues in the CDR3. This chain's CDR3 is CASSFVGATNTGELFF. CDR3 DNA sequence: TGTGCCAGCAGTTTTGTAGGGGCGACGAACACCGGGGAGCTGTTTTTT.

DNA of the CDR3: TGTGCCAGCAGCCACGGGTCCTACGAGCAGTACTTC. Translated: CASSHGSYEQYF. The chain recombines TRBV3-1 (or the pseudogene TRBV3-2) with TRBJ2-7; no firm D call. The germline gives CDR1 LGHDT, CDR2 YNNKEL (reference sequence). This CDR3 spans 12 amino acids. V was clipped by 3 bases and J by 1 base, with 4 bases between them.

The V and J genes are TRBV18 and TRBJ1-1; tentatively, D is TRBD1 (5 bases). The germline CDR1 and CDR2 sequences are KGHSH and LQKENI. V lost 6 bases and J lost 3, with 17 bases in between. The CDR3 spans 15 residues. This CDR3 reads CASSTSEEGDTEAFF. The CDR3 bases are TGTGCCAGCTCTACCAGCGAAGAAGGGGACACTGAAGCTTTCTTT.

The chain uses TRBV10-3 and TRBJ2-3; 13 nucleotides agree with TRBD2. CDR3 length: 18 amino acids. With V trimmed by 0 bases and J by 7 bases, 10 bases remained unmatched. From germline, CDR1 is ENHRY and CDR2 SYGVKD. The CDR3 nucleotides are TGTGCCATCAGTGAGTCCGGGTACGGACTAGCGGGGGCCAATACGCAGTATTTT. This translates into CAISESGYGLAGANTQYF.

V gene TRBV5-1 combines with J gene TRBJ1-2; D unclear. The germline V gene encodes CDR1 SGHRS and CDR2 YFSETQ. The CDR3 runs to 14 residues. The V end lost 4 bases, the J end lost 4 bases, and 14 bases lay between the germline ends. The chain's CDR3 is CASSRGEPLYGYTF. As DNA, the CDR3 is TGCGCCAGCAGCCGGGGAGAGCCCCTCTATGGCTACACCTTC.

The chain couples TRBV2 to TRBJ2-1, with 9 positions matching TRBD1. Trimming cost V 4 bases and J 4 bases; bases outside gene matches: 2. The germline V gene encodes CDR1 SNHLY and CDR2 FYNNEI. CDR3 length: 14 residues. CDR3 protein: CASSATGGYNEQFF. In DNA form, the CDR3 reads TGTGCCAGCAGTGCGACAGGGGGGTACAATGAGCAGTTCTTC.

Details on this clone: Other DNA sequences of this sample code for an identical CDR3. The chain uses TRBV5-4 and TRBJ1-6, with D unclear. The CDR3 is 14 residues long. The ends were cut back, 0 bases at V and 6 bases at J, with 7 bases in the middle. Germline CDR1 SGHNT, CDR2 YYREEE (reference sequence). CDR3 sequence reads: CASSLDSLNSPLHF. CDR3 bases: TGTGCCAGCAGCTTGGACTCTCTTAATTCACCCCTCCACTTT.

V and J are TRBV4-2 and TRBJ2-1, with 8 bases aligning to TRBD2. The V gene's germline CDR1 is LGHNA and CDR2 YNFKEQ. Unmatched junction bases numbered 2, after V lost 1 base and J lost 6 bases. The CDR3 length is 14 residues. The CDR3 reads CASSQAGGPNEQFF. CDR3 sequence (DNA): TGTGCCAGCAGCCAAGCGGGAGGGCCCAATGAGCAGTTCTTC.

In its sample, this clone was seen once. The J gene is TRBJ2-1, the V gene TRBV19; 12 bases are shared with TRBD1. Germline CDR1 LNHDA, CDR2 SQIVND (reference sequence). After removal of 2 bases from V and 5 bases from J, the junction contained 4 bases not matched to a gene. The CDR3 runs to 16 residues. The CDR3 loop is CASSISGQGADNEQFF. CDR3 nucleotide sequence: TGTGCCAGTAGTATATCGGGACAGGGGGCGGACAATGAGCAGTTCTTC.

The chain links TRBV27 to TRBJ2-4; 8 positions match TRBD1. V was pared by 0 bases and J by 1 base, with 5 bases of the junction left unmatched. The germline CDR1 and CDR2 sequences are MNHEY and SMNVEV (reference sequence). The CDR3 length is 17 residues. Here the CDR3 reads CASSLSQTGEAKNIQYF. CDR3 nucleotide sequence: TGTGCCAGCAGTTTATCGCAGACAGGGGAGGCCAAAAACATTCAGTACTTC.

This clone showed up just once. The chain employs TRBV7-2 and TRBJ2-7; weak D call: TRBD2 (5 bases). Germline V gene data show CDR1 as SGHTA and CDR2 as FQGNSA. This CDR3 spans 14 amino acids. Trimming removed 1 base from V and 5 bases from J, with 12 bases in between. The CDR3, as DNA: TGTGCCAGCAGCTTAGGGATCTTCGGGGACGAGCAGTACTTC. Its translation: CASSLGIFGDEQYF.

The chain has TRBV14 and TRBJ1-2; 7 bases map to TRBD1. The CDR3 sequence is 15 residues long. Trimming removed 1 base from V and 5 bases from J; junction bases left unmatched: 7. From germline, CDR1 is SGHDN and CDR2 FVKESK. This chain's CDR3 is CASSQVTGMQYGYTF. The CDR3 DNA reads TGTGCCAGCAGCCAAGTGACAGGGATGCAATATGGCTACACCTTC.

This chain connects TRBV14 to TRBJ1-1; the D is unclear. V lost 4 bases and J 1 base, leaving 10 bases between the germline ends. This CDR3 region has 14 residues. Germline V CDR1 and CDR2: SGHDN, FVKESK. The CDR3 here is CASSLMPGNTEAFF. Here the CDR3 DNA reads TGTGCCAGCAGCCTAATGCCGGGGAACACTGAAGCTTTCTTT.